This T cell receptor beta chain was sequenced for a study of T-cell memory formation after mild COVID-19. V lost 2 bases to trimming and J lost 12 bases; unmatched junction nucleotides: 13. The CDR3 totals 15 residues. This clonotype came up many times. TCRdb reanalysed the 5' RACE reads using MiXCR and keeps one entry per CDR3 protein. The sample holds about half a million distinct CDR3 sequences; roughly 18% are singletons and the top ten take around 12%. The specimen was PBMCs or a T cell subset sorted from them (not recorded which). The TCR was taken from an adult woman who had mild COVID-19 (a few samples of this study predate the infection). Cell type and time point are not known. The chain couples TRBV12-3 or TRBV12-4 to TRBJ1-1, with 9 bases that match TRBD1. The CDR3 nucleotides read TGTGCCAGCAGTTTAACAGGGGGCTACCAAGGAGTATCTTTCTTT. Residues: CASSLTGGYQGVSFF.